This T cell receptor (beta chain) was obtained from a study of blood T cell repertoires in COVID-19. The wider study: Samples came from the United States, Italy and Spain, spanning acute and convalescent COVID-19. Nucleic acid was either cDNA or gDNA, and it came from T cells, B-cell-depleted T cells, or PBMCs.

Deletions cut 2 bases from V and 1 base from J, with 7 bases between. Looked up from germline, CDR1 is SGDLS and CDR2 is YYNGEE. This CDR3 is 13 amino acids long. Authors' data handling: Amplifying reference gene primers gave estimates of nucleated cell counts. Libraries were prepared by immunoSEQ multiplex PCR; TCRdb keeps only in-frame clonotypes and omits some of them. V, J and clone size were drawn from that table, and D and trimming were deduced from the DNA. The sample includes roughly 120,000 clones, 75% to 90% of them seen just once. This receptor was obtained from a man in his thirties or forties with acute or convalescent COVID-19. Sequencing was carried out using peripheral blood. J is TRBJ2-7 and V is TRBV9, with D uncertain. CDR3 DNA sequence: TGTGCCAGCAGCGTCGACGGGTCCTACGAGCAGTACTTC. Residues: CASSVDGSYEQYF.